Shown below are 23 T cell receptor beta chains from a single sample sequenced in a study of blood T cells in healthy people across ages. The second PCR ran roughly 7 to 12 cycles with a sample-barcoded 5' primer and J-beta primers. TCRdb processed the 5' RACE reads anew with MiXCR; each CDR3 protein has one entry. The sample carries hundreds of thousands of distinct CDR3 sequences, roughly 41% recorded once. Sequenced input: blood. These receptors all stem from an older man in good health.

This clonotype has only a few counts. The V call is TRBV10-3, the J call TRBJ2-7, with 8 bases identical to TRBD1. The CDR3 has 14 residues. The V gene's germline CDR1 is ENHRY and CDR2 SYGVKD. V was pared by 3 bases and J by 5 bases, with 6 bases of the junction left unmatched. The CDR3 DNA is TGTGCCATCAGTGAAAGGACAGGGCCGGACGAGCAGTACTTC. This sequence encodes CAISERTGPDEQYF.

This clonotype has only a few counts. This rearrangement joins TRBV27 to TRBJ1-6; D gene unclear. Trimming cost V 8 bases and J 10 bases, with 18 bases left between them. Germline CDR1 is MNHEY and CDR2 is SMNVEV (reference sequence). This CDR3 region has 14 residues. The CDR3 reads CASQEKVWESPLHF. The DNA of the CDR3 is TGTGCCAGCCAGGAGAAGGTTTGGGAATCACCCCTCCACTTT.

The chain uses TRBV27 and TRBJ2-2; either TRBD1 or TRBD2 may supply D (5 bases each). V was clipped by 5 bases and J by 1 base, with 20 bases between them. The CDR3 spans 18 residues. CDR1 and CDR2 from the germline V gene are MNHEY and SMNVEV (reference sequence). This CDR3 is CASSPQQRTGRNTGELFF. The CDR3 region has the DNA TGTGCCAGCAGTCCGCAACAACGAACGGGACGGAACACCGGGGAGCTGTTTTTT.

This clonotype was counted a single time. The chain joins TRBV7-9 to TRBJ1-2; the D is unclear. The germline V gene has CDR1 SEHNR and CDR2 FQNEAQ (reference sequence). Trimming took off 1 base at V and 8 bases at J, with 14 bases between the two ends. The CDR3 contains 14 residues. For the CDR3, the DNA is TGTGCCAGCAGCTTAGAAGGCGGGTCTCAGGGCTACACCTTC. Encoded protein: CASSLEGGSQGYTF. Combining the CDR3 with reference TRBV7-9 and TRBJ1-2 gives the whole variable domain DTGVSQNPRHKITKRGQNVTFRCDPISEHNRLYWYRQTLGQGPEFLTYFQNEAQLEKSRLLSDRFSAERPKGSFSTLEIQRTEQGDSAMYLCASSLEGGSQGYTFGSGTRLTVV.

In its sample, this clonotype was seen a few times. The rearrangement uses TRBV18 and TRBJ2-7; 9 bases fit TRBD1. From germline, CDR1 is KGHSH and CDR2 LQKENI. CDR3 length: 15 residues. V was pared by 0 bases and J by 3 bases, with 3 bases of the junction left unmatched. The CDR3 nucleotides read TGTGCCAGCTCACCACCGGGACAGGGAGGCTACGAGCAGTACTTC. Translated: CASSPPGQGGYEQYF.

This clonotype came up a few times. The chain couples TRBV20-1 to TRBJ2-5; TRBD2 agrees at 11 bases. CDR3 size: 15 residues. In germline, CDR1 is DFQATT, CDR2 SNEGSKA (reference sequence). V dropped 2 bases and J dropped 1; count of bases not matched to a gene: 3. As DNA, the CDR3 is TGCAGTGCTAGACCGGGACTAGCGGCCCAAGAGACCCAGTACTTC. Translating gives CSARPGLAAQETQYF.

This clonotype has ten or more counts. The V gene is TRBV4-3, the J gene TRBJ2-1; D ambiguous. The DNA end lines up better with TRBJ2-7; the J call may be wrong. Per germline, CDR1 LGHNA and CDR2 YSLEER. The CDR3 runs to 15 residues. CDR3 DNA sequence: TGCGCCAGCAGCCAAGGCGGAAGCTCCTACAATGAGCAGTACTTC. Translating it yields CASSQGGSSYNEQYF.

V is TRBV6-2 or TRBV6-3 and J is TRBJ1-1; D ambiguous. The germline V and J ends were trimmed by 5 bases and 0 bases, with 10 bases remaining between them. This CDR3 is 14 amino acids long. Germline CDR1 MNHEY, CDR2 SVGEGT. The CDR3 nucleotides read TGTGCCAGCAGTAAGACTGACATGAACACTGAAGCTTTCTTT. Encoded protein: CASSKTDMNTEAFF.

The V and J genes are TRBV12-3 or TRBV12-4 and TRBJ2-7; D is perhaps TRBD1 (6 bases). The germline V and J ends were trimmed by 4 bases and 1 base, with 14 bases remaining between them. The CDR3 covers 15 residues. The CDR3 reads CASSSGQTFSYEQYF. The CDR3 DNA follows: TGTGCCAGCAGTTCGGGACAAACCTTTTCCTACGAGCAGTACTTC.

This clonotype occurred a few times. This chain joins TRBV25-1 and TRBJ2-1; 14 bases line up with TRBD2. V was clipped by 3 bases and J by 12 bases; unmatched bases: 4. Germline CDR1 is MGHDK and CDR2 is SYGVNS. This CDR3 contains 14 residues. CDR3 nucleotides: TGTGCCAGCAGTGAGGAGGGACTAGCGGGAGCGCAGTTCTTC. Translation gives CASSEEGLAGAQFF.

This clonotype was detected a few times. V and J are TRBV12-3 or TRBV12-4 and TRBJ2-5, with D unresolved. V lost 3 bases and J lost 13, with 15 bases in between. The CDR3 consists of 12 residues. The CDR3 coding sequence is TGTGCCAGCAGTTTTAACGAGGTGTTGCGGTACTTC. It is translated as CASSFNEVLRYF.

The rearrangement uses TRBV12-3 or TRBV12-4 and TRBJ2-1; 11 bases match TRBD2. The CDR3 extends over 19 amino acids. Losses at the gene ends were 0 bases for V and 0 bases for J; bases not matched to a gene: 7. The CDR3 spells CASSLALTSGKSSYNEQFF. CDR3 coding DNA: TGTGCCAGCAGTTTAGCGTTGACTAGCGGGAAGAGCTCCTACAATGAGCAGTTCTTC.

The chain's CDR3 is CASSLGAGGPGQPQHF. In DNA form, the CDR3 reads TGTGCCAGCAGCTTAGGTGCAGGGGGCCCGGGTCAGCCCCAGCATTTT. The genes are TRBV7-2 and TRBJ1-5; 8 bases agree with TRBD1. CDR3 length equals 16 residues. CDR1 is SGHTA and CDR2 is FQGNSA in the germline V gene. V trimming: 1 base; J trimming: 6 bases; junction bases outside the gene matches: 8. The complete variable domain, with remaining parts taken from reference TRBV7-2 and TRBJ1-5, reads GAGVSQSPSNKVTEKGKDVELRCDPISGHTALYWYRQSLGQGLEFLIYFQGNSAPDKSGLPSDRFSAERTGGSVSTLTIQRTQQEDSAVYLCASSLGAGGPGQPQHFGDGTRLSIL.

This clonotype appeared a few times. V gene TRBV4-2 combines with J gene TRBJ2-7; the D is unclear. Trimming took 0 bases from V and 2 from J, leaving 8 bases between them. CDR1 is LGHNA, CDR2 YNFKEQ, per germline. CDR3 length: 14 residues. The CDR3 is CASSQEATTYEQYF. As DNA, the CDR3 is TGTGCCAGCAGCCAAGAGGCGACGACCTACGAGCAGTACTTC.

On this clonotype itself: A read error may produce the germline difference seen at one junction end. The chain combines TRBV11-2 with TRBJ2-3, with D unresolved. Germline V gene lookup returns CDR1 SGHAT and CDR2 FQNNGV. This CDR3 spans 14 amino acids. In nucleotides, the CDR3 is TGTGCCAGCAGCTTAGAGGTTAGCACAGAGACGCAGTATTTT. Translation gives CASSLEVSTETQYF.

This sequence joins TRBV10-3 and TRBJ2-7; 7 nucleotides match TRBD1. CDR1 ENHRY and CDR2 SYGVKD come from the germline V gene. Trimming took 3 bases from V and 5 from J; bases not matched to a gene: 1. The CDR3 extends over 12 amino acids. The CDR3 DNA reads as TGTGCCATCAGTGACGGGACAGACGAGCAGTACTTC. Protein sequence: CAISDGTDEQYF.

The rearrangement links TRBV20-1 to TRBJ1-5; the D gene is possibly TRBD1 (6 bases). The germline gives CDR1 DFQATT, CDR2 SNEGSKA (reference sequence). V was pared by 6 bases and J by 0 bases, with 18 bases between. The CDR3 has 16 residues. The CDR3 reads CSAKQRGGLSNQPQHF. CDR3 nucleotides: TGCAGTGCAAAACAGCGAGGGGGTCTTAGCAATCAGCCCCAGCATTTT.

This clonotype was seen a single time. The gene calls are TRBV7-2 and TRBJ1-6; a possible D gene is TRBD1 (6 bases). V was cut by 1 base and J by 9 bases, with 16 bases left in between. From germline, CDR1 is SGHTA and CDR2 FQGNSA. The CDR3 contains 16 residues. The CDR3 DNA sequence: TGTGCCAGCAGCTTAGGTTTCAGGGGTTTTATTTCACCCCTCCACTTT. It translates to CASSLGFRGFISPLHF.

The table lists this clonotype with many counts. CDR3 residues: CSVERQGVFQETQYF. The CDR3 bases are TGCAGCGTTGAGCGACAGGGTGTTTTTCAAGAGACCCAGTACTTC. V usage is TRBV29-1 and J usage is TRBJ2-5; 7 positions match TRBD1. CDR3 length: 15 residues. Trimming removed 3 bases from V and 2 bases from J; junction bases left unmatched: 9. Germline lookup yields CDR1 SQVTM and CDR2 ANQGSEA.

V usage is TRBV11-2 and J usage is TRBJ1-2, with 7 bases fitting TRBD1. V lost 2 bases, J lost 2 bases, and 8 bases stayed unmatched. The CDR3 loop spans 16 amino acids. Looked up from germline, CDR1 is SGHAT and CDR2 is FQNNGV. CDR3 protein: CASSLRGDRLNYGYTF. In DNA, the CDR3 is TGTGCCAGCAGCTTAAGAGGGGACAGATTAAACTATGGCTACACCTTC.

J is TRBJ1-2 and V is TRBV28; 9 bases are shared with TRBD1. The junction had 8 bases not matched to a gene; V was cut back by 5 bases and J by 4 bases. CDR1 is MDHEN, CDR2 SYDVKM, per germline. The CDR3 extends over 15 amino acids. CDR3 in amino acids: CASSGAGTGSYGYTF. CDR3 bases: TGTGCCAGCAGTGGAGCCGGGACAGGGTCCTATGGCTACACCTTC.

This clonotype was found a few times. The chain uses TRBV6-1 and TRBJ1-2, with 7 bases fitting TRBD1. Germline CDR1 MNHNS, CDR2 SASEGT. This CDR3 is 16 amino acids long. V shed 0 bases and J 3 bases; nucleotides not matched to a gene: 7. The CDR3 nucleotides are TGTGCCAGCAGTGAAGCGACAGGGACCATGGACTATGGCTACACCTTC. This sequence encodes CASSEATGTMDYGYTF.

V and J are TRBV12-5 and TRBJ2-1, with D possibly matching TRBD2 (6 bases). Germline lookup yields CDR1 LGHNT and CDR2 FRNRAP. The CDR3 has 14 amino acids. Trimming took off 1 base at V and 6 bases at J, with 10 bases between the two ends. The CDR3 loop reads CASGLGLDPNEQFF. The CDR3 DNA follows: TGTGCTAGTGGTTTGGGACTAGACCCCAATGAGCAGTTCTTC.